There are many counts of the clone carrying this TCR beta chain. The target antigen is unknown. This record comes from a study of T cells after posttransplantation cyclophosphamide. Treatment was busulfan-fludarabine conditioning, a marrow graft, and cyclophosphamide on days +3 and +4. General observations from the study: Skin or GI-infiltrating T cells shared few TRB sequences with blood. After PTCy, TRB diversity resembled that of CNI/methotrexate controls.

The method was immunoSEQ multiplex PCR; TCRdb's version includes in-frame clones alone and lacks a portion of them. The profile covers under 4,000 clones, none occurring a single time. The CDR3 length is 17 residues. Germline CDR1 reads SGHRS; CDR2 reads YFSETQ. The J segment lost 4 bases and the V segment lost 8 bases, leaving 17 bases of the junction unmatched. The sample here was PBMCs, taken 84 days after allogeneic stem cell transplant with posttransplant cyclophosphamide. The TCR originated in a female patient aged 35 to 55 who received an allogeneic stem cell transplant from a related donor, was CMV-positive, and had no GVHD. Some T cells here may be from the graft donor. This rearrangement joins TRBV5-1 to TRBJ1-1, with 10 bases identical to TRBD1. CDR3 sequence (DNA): TGCGCCAGTAGTTACGTTTTTGGACAGGGGGGTCGCACTGAAGCTTTCTTT. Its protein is CASSYVFGQGGRTEAFF.